The next 27 T cell receptor beta chains were all read from a single sample in a study of molecular identifiers for immune sequencing clone quantification. Each CDR3 protein gets one entry after TCRdb re-called the PCR reads with MiXCR. The data show about half a million distinct CDR3 sequences, around 25% seen once. The sample comprised naive CD8+ T cells from blood, with Jurkat cell RNA spiked in. Indicated subset: FACS-sorted CD8+CD4-CCR7+CD45RA+ naive T cells. The receptors were gathered from a human donor in good health. Some libraries in this study had Jurkat cell RNA spiked in.

The table lists this clonotype with a few counts. V and J are TRBV29-1 and TRBJ1-1; no definite D call. CDR1 and CDR2 from the germline V gene are SQVTM and ANQGSEA. This CDR3 comprises 13 residues. The germline V and J ends were trimmed by 7 bases and 0 bases, with 12 bases remaining between them. Written as DNA, the CDR3 is TGCAGCGCCATAATGGATCTGAACACTGAAGCTTTCTTT. Protein: CSAIMDLNTEAFF.

With respect to this clonotype: At one end, the junction sequence differs from germline, possibly due to a read error. The rearrangement links TRBV19 to TRBJ2-2; maybe TRBD1 (6 bases). CDR1 and CDR2 from the germline V gene are LNHDA and SQIVND (reference sequence). This CDR3 region has 14 residues. CDR3 sequence (DNA): TGTGCCAGCACAGGGATTCCGAACACCAGGGAGCTGTTTTTT. Translating gives CASTGIPNTRELFF.

Worth noting for this clonotype: A read error may be the cause here, since a much bigger clone is one base away. V usage is TRBV11-2 and J usage is TRBJ2-3, with D uncertain. The CDR3 consists of 16 residues. The germline CDR1 and CDR2 sequences are SGHAT and FQNNGV. DNA of the CDR3: TGTGCCAACAGCTTCCTTGGCTATTATTCGCCAGATACGCAGTATTTT. It translates to CANSFLGYYSPDTQYF.

This clonotype turned up a few times. The J gene is TRBJ2-3, the V gene TRBV7-9; 8 positions agree with TRBD1. Germline V gene sequence: CDR1 SEHNR, CDR2 FQNEAQ (reference sequence). The CDR3 runs 16 residues. The junction had 10 bases not matched to a gene; V was cut back by 6 bases and J by 2 bases. The CDR3 protein is CASRPRQGPDTDTQYF. The CDR3 DNA reads TGTGCCAGCAGACCACGACAGGGGCCGGACACAGATACGCAGTATTTT.

V is TRBV20-1 and J is TRBJ1-6, with TRBD1 identical over 7 bases. V lost 4 bases to trimming and J lost 3 bases; unmatched junction nucleotides: 6. The length of the CDR3 is 15 residues. Per germline, CDR1 DFQATT and CDR2 SNEGSKA (reference sequence). In DNA form, the CDR3 reads TGCAGTGCTAAGACAGGGATCCGCTATAATTCACCCCTCCACTTT. This sequence encodes CSAKTGIRYNSPLHF.

The sample holds a few counts of this clonotype. The chain employs TRBV27 and TRBJ1-1; D perhaps matches TRBD1 (5 bases). The length of the CDR3 is 13 residues. Germline loops: CDR1 MNHEY, CDR2 SMNVEV (reference sequence). The V end lost 2 bases, the J end lost 7 bases, and 11 bases lay between the germline ends. DNA for the CDR3: TGTGCCAGCAGTTTAGGGGAACAGGTTGAAGCTTTCTTT. Its translation: CASSLGEQVEAFF.

The V gene is TRBV7-9, the J gene TRBJ2-7; possible D gene TRBD2, 6 bases. Germline assignment: CDR1 SEHNR and CDR2 FQNEAQ (reference sequence). The CDR3 contains 17 residues. The germline V and J ends were trimmed by 1 base and 3 bases, with 19 bases remaining between them. CDR3 coding DNA: TGTGCCAGCAGCTTAGGTCTCGGGAGATGGGAAAACTACGAGCAGTACTTC. Amino acids: CASSLGLGRWENYEQYF.

The J gene is TRBJ2-3, the V gene TRBV20-1, with 12 bases aligning to TRBD2. The CDR3 is 15 amino acids. Trimming removed 5 bases from V and 2 bases from J; junction bases left unmatched: 5. Germline V gene sequence: CDR1 DFQATT, CDR2 SNEGSKA (reference sequence). CDR3 sequence reads: CSAGTSGRNTDTQYF. CDR3 in DNA: TGCAGTGCTGGAACTAGCGGGAGGAACACAGATACGCAGTATTTT.

This chain uses TRBV9 with TRBJ2-5; D might be TRBD2 (5 bases). V lost 3 bases to trimming and J lost 3 bases, with 18 bases between them. The CDR3 loop spans 16 amino acids. The germline gives CDR1 SGDLS, CDR2 YYNGEE. CDR3 sequence reads: CASSAGVTTPKETQYF. The CDR3 nucleotides are TGTGCCAGCAGCGCCGGGGTAACAACCCCAAAAGAGACCCAGTACTTC.

This clonotype was counted at least ten times. J is TRBJ2-4 and V is TRBV4-3; D remains ambiguous. Per the germline V gene, CDR1 is LGHNA and CDR2 is YSLEER. This CDR3 spans 16 amino acids. Trimming took off 4 bases at V and 0 bases at J, with 13 bases between the two ends. DNA for the CDR3: TGCGCCAGCAGCCCCGGACCTGCCCCAGCCAAAAACATTCAGTACTTC. Its translation: CASSPGPAPAKNIQYF.

As to this clonotype: This may stem from a read error, because a much larger clone lies one nucleotide away. The conserved final phenylalanine or tryptophan is absent from the CDR3, which likely points to a read error. This chain uses TRBV20-1 with TRBJ1-5; D gene unclear. V dropped 3 bases and J dropped 5 bases, with 2 bases sitting between them. The CDR3 has 10 residues. In germline, CDR1 is DFQATT, CDR2 SNEGSKA (reference sequence). The CDR3 DNA follows: TGCAGTGCTAGTGATCAGCCCCAGCATCTT. Translating it yields CSASDQPQHL.

The V and J genes are TRBV12-3 or TRBV12-4 and TRBJ2-7, with D unclear. V was trimmed by 5 bases and J by 0 bases, leaving 11 bases between them. This CDR3 has 14 amino acids. The CDR3 nucleotides are TGTGCCAGCAGTCCGACCGGGCCCTCCTACGAGCAGTACTTC. The encoded protein is CASSPTGPSYEQYF.

Points on this clonotype: Germline and junction disagree at one end, which may indicate a read error. This rearrangement joins TRBV13 to TRBJ2-3; D possibly corresponds to TRBD1 (6 bases). This CDR3 region has 15 residues. Germline CDR1 is PRHDT and CDR2 is FYEKMQ (reference sequence). The CDR3 reads CASGFSARGTDTQYF. The CDR3 region has the DNA TGTGCCAGCGGCTTTTCGGCTAGGGGGACAGATACGCAGTATTTT.

A remark on this clonotype: Just one base apart from a much larger clone, this may be a read error. This chain uses TRBV13 with TRBJ2-2; possible D gene TRBD2, 5 bases. The germline CDR1 and CDR2 sequences are PRHDT and FYEKMQ (reference sequence). This CDR3 region has 13 residues. For the CDR3, the DNA is TGTGCCAGCAGCTTAAATCTGGCCGGGGAGCTGTTATTT. Its protein product is CASSLNLAGELLF.

J is TRBJ2-5 and V is TRBV30; D uncertain. CDR3 length: 13 amino acids. Per the germline V gene, CDR1 is GTSNPN and CDR2 is SVGIG (reference sequence). Deletions cut 3 bases from V and 3 bases from J, with 11 bases between. CDR3 sequence (DNA): TGTGCCTGGAGAGTGAATGGGGAAGAGACCCAGTACTTC. Translated: CAWRVNGEETQYF.

The chain carries TRBV12-3 or TRBV12-4 and TRBJ2-3; TRBD1 aligns across 7 bases. The CDR3 runs to 16 residues. V lost 6 bases and J lost 3; bases outside the gene matches: 12. CDR3 nucleotide sequence: TGTGCCAGCAGCCCTACACAGGGGTGGGGGACAGATACGCAGTATTTT. It is translated as CASSPTQGWGTDTQYF.

The chain uses TRBV28 and TRBJ1-1; D might be TRBD1 (6 bases). This CDR3 has 13 residues. V lost 2 bases and J lost 5, with 9 bases in between. The V gene's germline CDR1 is MDHEN and CDR2 SYDVKM. The CDR3 region has the DNA TGTGCCAGCAGTTTAACAGGGTGGACTGAAGCTTTCTTT. It yields the protein CASSLTGWTEAFF. The full variable domain, rest sourced from reference TRBV28 and TRBJ1-1, is DVKVTQSSRYLVKRTGEKVFLECVQDMDHENMFWYRQDPGLGLRLIYFSYDVKMKEKGDIPEGYSVSREKKERFSLILESASTNQTSMYLCASSLTGWTEAFFGQGTRLTVV.

The table lists this clonotype with many counts. V and J are TRBV12-3 or TRBV12-4 and TRBJ1-5, with D possibly being TRBD1 (5 bases). This CDR3 contains 15 residues. Trimming removed 7 bases from V and 6 bases from J, with 19 bases in between. CDR3 residues: CASTHERAGGQPQHF. In DNA, the CDR3 is TGTGCCAGCACCCATGAGAGGGCGGGGGGTCAGCCCCAGCATTTT.

About this clonotype: At one end the junction does not follow the germline gene, possibly because of a read error. This chain uses TRBV4-2 with TRBJ2-7, with D unresolved. Per the germline V gene, CDR1 is LGHNA and CDR2 is YNFKEQ. The CDR3 sequence is 15 residues long. The CDR3 spells CASSQQRPNSCEQYF. CDR3 sequence (DNA): TGTGCCAGCAGCCAACAGAGGCCCAACTCCTGCGAGCAGTACTTC.

This clonotype was counted at least ten times. The chain combines TRBV4-1 with TRBJ2-7; 7 bases agree with TRBD2. The germline CDR1 and CDR2 sequences are MGHRA and YSYEKL. With V trimmed by 3 bases and J by 2 bases, 10 bases remained unmatched. The CDR3 runs to 16 residues. The CDR3, as DNA: TGCGCCAGCAGCCAGTCCGTGGCGGGGGTGGCCTACGAGCAGTACTTC. The encoded protein is CASSQSVAGVAYEQYF.

V gene TRBV27 combines with J gene TRBJ2-7, with D uncertain. Between the trimmed V and J ends, which lost 8 bases and 0 bases, there was a span of 11 bases. The CDR3 is made up of 13 amino acids. Germline V gene lookup returns CDR1 MNHEY and CDR2 SMNVEV (reference sequence). The CDR3 region has the DNA TGTGCCAGCGCCTTTGGCAGCTCCTACGAGCAGTACTTC. It is translated as CASAFGSSYEQYF.

The chain uses TRBV5-6 and TRBJ2-1; TRBD2 aligns across 7 bases. The CDR3 spans 14 residues. Per the germline V gene, CDR1 is SGHDT and CDR2 is YYEEEE. V lost 2 bases to trimming and J lost 8 bases; unmatched junction nucleotides: 7. CDR3 bases: TGTGCCAGCAGCTTCCTCGGGAGGAGTGATGAGCAGTTCTTC. Translating gives CASSFLGRSDEQFF.

This clonotype was recorded at least ten times. The chain couples TRBV6-1 to TRBJ1-5; D remains ambiguous. Germline assignment: CDR1 MNHNS and CDR2 SASEGT. The CDR3 consists of 16 residues. Trimming pared 1 base from V and 4 bases from J, leaving 14 bases between. The chain's CDR3 is CASSEGITVYNQPQHF. CDR3 bases: TGTGCCAGCAGTGAAGGAATAACCGTCTATAATCAGCCCCAGCATTTT.

At least ten counts were recorded for this clonotype. V is TRBV7-9 and J is TRBJ2-2; TRBD1 matches at 8 bases. Germline loops: CDR1 SEHNR, CDR2 FQNEAQ (reference sequence). The CDR3 is 17 residues long. Trimming at V came to 5 bases and at J to 3 bases, leaving 11 bases not matched to a gene. The CDR3, as DNA: TGTGCCAGCAGCCATTGGGACAGGCAAGGAGACACCGGGGAGCTGTTTTTT. It encodes CASSHWDRQGDTGELFF.

Turning to this clonotype: Possible read error: a much larger clone is one base away. This chain uses TRBV25-1 with TRBJ2-3, with a tentative D call TRBD1 (6 bases). The V end lost 4 bases, the J end lost 5 bases, and 22 bases lay between the germline ends. Germline CDR1 reads MGHDK; CDR2 reads SYGVNS. The CDR3 consists of 17 residues. In DNA, the CDR3 is TGTGCCAGCAGTGGATTCGAGAGACAGGAGATCGTAGATACGCAGTATTTT. Translated, it gives CASSGFERQEIVDTQYF.

This clonotype was seen only a few times. This chain joins TRBV4-1 and TRBJ2-4; D gene uncertain. Trimming stripped 0 bases from V and 5 bases from J, with 8 bases between. CDR1 and CDR2 (germline): MGHRA, YSYEKL. The CDR3 runs 14 residues. CDR3 protein: CASSQDYGQNIQYF. CDR3 coding DNA: TGCGCCAGCAGCCAAGATTACGGACAAAACATTCAGTACTTC.

In this sample, this clonotype turned up many times. The CDR3 sequence: CASSVGPAAYEQYF. CDR3 sequence (DNA): TGTGCCAGCAGCGTAGGTCCTGCAGCCTACGAGCAGTACTTC. V gene TRBV9 combines with J gene TRBJ2-7; no firm D call. The CDR3 is 14 residues long. Germline values: CDR1 SGDLS, CDR2 YYNGEE. Trimming cost V 0 bases and J 2 bases, with 9 bases left between them.